This T cell receptor (beta chain) was documented in a study of PD-1 blockade in classical Hodgkin lymphoma. CDR3 size: 14 residues. Germline CDR1 and CDR2: LNHDA and SQIVND (reference sequence). Trimming took 9 bases from V and 2 from J; bases not matched to a gene: 4. Study-level results: At baseline, newly diagnosed patients reportedly showed less TCR diversity than healthy donors.

Noted time point: newly diagnosed, previously untreated cHL patient sample. From thawed PBMCs, CD4+ T cells were purified using magnetic negative selection. Of note for this clone: Its antigen is still unknown. Different DNA sequences within this sample yield the same CDR3.

Some clones are missing from TCRdb's copy, which holds only in-frame ones; the method was immunoSEQ multiplex PCR. The sample contains under 20,000 clones, around four fifths of which appear only once. The rearrangement links TRBV19 to TRBJ1-1, with 12 bases that match TRBD1. The sample taken for sequencing was CD4+ T cells from blood. The sequence came from a human donor with classical Hodgkin lymphoma. CDR3 sequence reads: CASGGTGGNTEAFF. For the CDR3, the DNA is TGTGCCAGCGGGGGGACAGGGGGCAACACTGAAGCTTTCTTT.